The clone carrying this TCR beta chain was recorded once. What it binds is unknown. This sample was taken from a study of OX40 agonist ivuxolimab in advanced cancers. For the study at large: Every 2 weeks, patients received ivuxolimab intravenously, dosed at 0.01 to 10 mg/kg. Three partial responders included one hepatocellular carcinoma patient and two cutaneous melanoma patients. Study conclusions and caveats: Averaged across samples, CD8+ T cells carried more expanded clones than CD4+ did.

The germline V gene encodes CDR1 SEHNR and CDR2 FQNEAQ (reference sequence). V lost 5 bases, J lost 8 bases, and 19 bases lay in between. The CDR3 has 15 amino acids. The table came from immunoSEQ multiplex PCR; TCRdb's copy has only in-frame clones and leaves some out. The table has tens of thousands of clones, roughly 94% seen once; the top ten hold around 10%. Baseline, cycle 4 day 1, and cycle 7 day 1 were the blood sampling points. The receptor was isolated from an adult with an advanced solid tumor such as melanoma, head and neck, liver or kidney cancer. This sequence joins TRBV7-9 and TRBJ2-1; a possible D gene is TRBD2 (6 bases). Sequenced here: CD4+ or CD8+ T cells sorted from blood, sampled in a trial of the OX40 agonist ivuxolimab. DNA for the CDR3: TGTGCCAGCAGCCAAGGGCTAGCGAAGGGCGATGAGCAGTTCTTC. This codes for CASSQGLAKGDEQFF.